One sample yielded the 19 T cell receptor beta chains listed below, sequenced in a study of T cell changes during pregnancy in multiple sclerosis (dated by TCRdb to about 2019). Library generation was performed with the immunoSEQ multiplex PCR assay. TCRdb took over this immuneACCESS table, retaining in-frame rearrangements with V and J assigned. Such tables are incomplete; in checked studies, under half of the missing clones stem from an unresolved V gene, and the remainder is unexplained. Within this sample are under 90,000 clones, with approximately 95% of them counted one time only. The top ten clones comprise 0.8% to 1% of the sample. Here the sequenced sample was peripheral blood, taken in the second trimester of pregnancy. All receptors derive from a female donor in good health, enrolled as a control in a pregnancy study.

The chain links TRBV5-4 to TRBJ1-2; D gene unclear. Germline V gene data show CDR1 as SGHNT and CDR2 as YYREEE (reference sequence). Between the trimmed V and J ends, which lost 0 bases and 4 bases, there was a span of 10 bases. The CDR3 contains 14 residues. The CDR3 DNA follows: TGTGCCAGCAGCTTGGCGGCAGGCCCCTATGGCTACACCTTC. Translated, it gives CASSLAAGPYGYTF.

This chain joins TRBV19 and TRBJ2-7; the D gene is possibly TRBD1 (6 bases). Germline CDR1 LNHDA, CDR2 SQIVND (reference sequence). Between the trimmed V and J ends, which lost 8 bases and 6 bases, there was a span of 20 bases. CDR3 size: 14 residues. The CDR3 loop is CASPHRVMRSEQYF. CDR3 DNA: TGTGCCAGTCCACACAGGGTTATGCGATCCGAGCAGTACTTC. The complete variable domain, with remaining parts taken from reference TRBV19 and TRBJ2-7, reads DGGITQSPKYLFRKEGQNVTLSCEQNLNHDAMYWYRQDPGQGLRLIYYSQIVNDFQKGDIAEGYSVSREKKESFPLTVTSAQKNPTAFYLCASPHRVMRSEQYFGPGTRLTVT.

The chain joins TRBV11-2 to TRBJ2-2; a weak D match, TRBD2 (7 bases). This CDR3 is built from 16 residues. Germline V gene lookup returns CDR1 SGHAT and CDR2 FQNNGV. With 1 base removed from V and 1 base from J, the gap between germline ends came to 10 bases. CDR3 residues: CASSLGGGKNTGELFF. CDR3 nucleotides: TGTGCCAGCAGCTTAGGGGGGGGCAAGAACACCGGGGAGCTGTTTTTT.

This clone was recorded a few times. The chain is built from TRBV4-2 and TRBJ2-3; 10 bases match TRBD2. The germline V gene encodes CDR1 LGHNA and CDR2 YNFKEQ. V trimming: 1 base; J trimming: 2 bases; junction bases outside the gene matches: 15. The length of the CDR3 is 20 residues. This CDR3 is CASSQVGILAGGKFTDTQYF. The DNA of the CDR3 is TGTGCCAGCAGCCAAGTCGGGATTTTAGCGGGAGGAAAGTTCACAGATACGCAGTATTTT.

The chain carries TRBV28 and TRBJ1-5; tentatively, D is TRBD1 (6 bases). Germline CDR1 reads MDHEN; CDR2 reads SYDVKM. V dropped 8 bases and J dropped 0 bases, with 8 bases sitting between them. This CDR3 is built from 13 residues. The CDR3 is CASGQYSNQPQHF. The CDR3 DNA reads TGTGCCAGCGGACAGTATAGCAATCAGCCCCAGCATTTT. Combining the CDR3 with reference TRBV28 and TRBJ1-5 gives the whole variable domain DVKVTQSSRYLVKRTGEKVFLECVQDMDHENMFWYRQDPGLGLRLIYFSYDVKMKEKGDIPEGYSVSREKKERFSLILESASTNQTSMYLCASGQYSNQPQHFGDGTRLSIL.

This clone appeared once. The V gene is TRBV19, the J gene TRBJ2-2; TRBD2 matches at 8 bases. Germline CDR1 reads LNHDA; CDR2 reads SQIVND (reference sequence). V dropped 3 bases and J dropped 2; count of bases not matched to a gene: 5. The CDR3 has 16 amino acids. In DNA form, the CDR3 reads TGTGCCAGTAGTATGTTACTAGCGGAAAACACCGGGGAGCTGTTTTTT. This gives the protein CASSMLLAENTGELFF. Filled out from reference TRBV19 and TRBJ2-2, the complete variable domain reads DGGITQSPKYLFRKEGQNVTLSCEQNLNHDAMYWYRQDPGQGLRLIYYSQIVNDFQKGDIAEGYSVSREKKESFPLTVTSAQKNPTAFYLCASSMLLAENTGELFFGEGSRLTVL.

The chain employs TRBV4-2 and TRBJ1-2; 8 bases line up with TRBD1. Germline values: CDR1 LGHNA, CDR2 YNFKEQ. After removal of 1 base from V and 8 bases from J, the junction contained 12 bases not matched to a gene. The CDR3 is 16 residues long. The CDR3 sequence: CASSQGRDRLGGGYTF. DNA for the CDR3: TGTGCCAGCAGCCAAGGGAGGGACAGGCTGGGAGGCGGCTACACCTTC.

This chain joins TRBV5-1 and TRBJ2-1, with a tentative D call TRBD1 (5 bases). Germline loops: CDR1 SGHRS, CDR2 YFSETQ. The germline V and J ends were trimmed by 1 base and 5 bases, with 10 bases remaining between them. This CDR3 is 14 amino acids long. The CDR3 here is CASSLLTGNNEQFF. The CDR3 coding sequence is TGCGCCAGCAGCTTGCTAACAGGTAACAATGAGCAGTTCTTC.

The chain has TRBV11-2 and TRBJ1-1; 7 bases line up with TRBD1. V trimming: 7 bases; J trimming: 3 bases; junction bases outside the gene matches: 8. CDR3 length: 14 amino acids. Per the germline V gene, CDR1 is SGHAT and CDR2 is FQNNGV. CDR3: CASIQTGEDTEAFF. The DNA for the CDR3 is TGTGCCAGCATCCAAACAGGGGAAGACACTGAAGCTTTCTTT.

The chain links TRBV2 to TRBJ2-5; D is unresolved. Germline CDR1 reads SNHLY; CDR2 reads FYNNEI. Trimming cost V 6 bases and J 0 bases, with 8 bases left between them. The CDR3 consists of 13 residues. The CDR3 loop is CASSGRDQETQYF. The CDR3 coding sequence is TGTGCCAGCAGCGGCCGGGACCAAGAGACCCAGTACTTC.

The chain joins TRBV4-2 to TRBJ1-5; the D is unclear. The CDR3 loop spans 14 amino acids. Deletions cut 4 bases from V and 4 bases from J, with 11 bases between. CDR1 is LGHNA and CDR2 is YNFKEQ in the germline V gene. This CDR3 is CASSPGGVNQPQHF. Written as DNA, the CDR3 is TGTGCCAGCAGCCCGGGCGGGGTTAATCAGCCCCAGCATTTT.

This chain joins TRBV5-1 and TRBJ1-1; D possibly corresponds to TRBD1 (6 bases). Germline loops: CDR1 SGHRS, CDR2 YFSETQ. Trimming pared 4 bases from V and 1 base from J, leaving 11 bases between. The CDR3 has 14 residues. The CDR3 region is CASSLDRRNTEAFF. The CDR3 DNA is TGCGCCAGCAGCCTTGACAGGAGGAACACTGAAGCTTTCTTT.

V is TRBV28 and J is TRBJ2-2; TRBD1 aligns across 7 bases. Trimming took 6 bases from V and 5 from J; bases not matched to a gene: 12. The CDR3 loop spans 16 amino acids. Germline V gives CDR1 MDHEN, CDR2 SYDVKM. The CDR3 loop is CASSYDRAVHTGELFF. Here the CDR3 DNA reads TGTGCCAGCAGCTACGACAGGGCTGTTCATACCGGGGAGCTGTTTTTT.

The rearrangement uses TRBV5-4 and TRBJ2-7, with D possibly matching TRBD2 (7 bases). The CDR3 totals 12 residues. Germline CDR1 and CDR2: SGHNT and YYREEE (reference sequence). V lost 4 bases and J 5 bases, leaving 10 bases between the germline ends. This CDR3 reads CASSPGGHEQYF. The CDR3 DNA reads TGTGCCAGCAGCCCCGGGGGGCACGAGCAGTACTTC.

The CDR3, as DNA: TGTGCCAGTAGTATCCCGGACAGGGCCTACGAGCAGTACTTC. Translation gives CASSIPDRAYEQYF. V usage is TRBV19 and J usage is TRBJ2-7; 8 nucleotides agree with TRBD1. There are 14 residues in the CDR3. Germline V gene lookup returns CDR1 LNHDA and CDR2 SQIVND (reference sequence). Germline trimming cut 3 bases from V and 2 bases from J; bases unmatched to any gene: 3.

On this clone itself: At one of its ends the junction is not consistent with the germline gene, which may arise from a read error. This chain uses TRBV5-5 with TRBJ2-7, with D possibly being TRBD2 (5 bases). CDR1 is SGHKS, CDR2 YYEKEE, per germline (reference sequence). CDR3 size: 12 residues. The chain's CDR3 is CASSLDFSRGFF. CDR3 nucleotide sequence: TGTGCCAGCAGCCTGGACTTCTCTCGGGGTTTTTTC.

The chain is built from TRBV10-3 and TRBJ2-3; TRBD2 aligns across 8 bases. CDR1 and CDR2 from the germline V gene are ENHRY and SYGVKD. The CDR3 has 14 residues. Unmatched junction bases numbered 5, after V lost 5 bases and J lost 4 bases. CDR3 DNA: TGTGCCATCAGTAGCGGGGGAGGGGCAGATACGCAGTATTTT. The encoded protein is CAISSGGGADTQYF.

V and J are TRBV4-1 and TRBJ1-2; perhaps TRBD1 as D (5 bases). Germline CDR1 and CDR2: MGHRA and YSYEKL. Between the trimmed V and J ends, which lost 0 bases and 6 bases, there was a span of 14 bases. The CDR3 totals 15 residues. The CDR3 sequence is CASSQDPTVIDGYTF. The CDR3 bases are TGCGCCAGCAGCCAAGACCCGACAGTTATCGATGGCTACACCTTC.

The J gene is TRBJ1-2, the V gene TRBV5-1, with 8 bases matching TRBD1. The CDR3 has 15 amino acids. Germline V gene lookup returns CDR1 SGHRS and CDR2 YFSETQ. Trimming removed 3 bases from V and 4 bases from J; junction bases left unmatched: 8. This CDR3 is CASSSEGQGFYGYTF. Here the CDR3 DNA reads TGCGCCAGCAGCTCGGAAGGACAGGGATTCTATGGCTACACCTTC.